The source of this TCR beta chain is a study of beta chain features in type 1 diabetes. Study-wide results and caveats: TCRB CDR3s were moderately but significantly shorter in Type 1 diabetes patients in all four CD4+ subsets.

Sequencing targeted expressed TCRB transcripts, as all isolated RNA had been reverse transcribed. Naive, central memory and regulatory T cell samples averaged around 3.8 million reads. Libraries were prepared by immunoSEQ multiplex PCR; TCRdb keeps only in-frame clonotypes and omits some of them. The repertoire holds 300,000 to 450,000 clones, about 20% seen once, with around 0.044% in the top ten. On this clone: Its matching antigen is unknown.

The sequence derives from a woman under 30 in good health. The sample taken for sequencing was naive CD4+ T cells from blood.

CDR3 coding DNA: TGTGCCAGCAGCACTCACAATGAGCAGTTCTTC. It specifies CASSTHNEQFF. V usage is TRBV9 and J usage is TRBJ2-1, with D uncertain. Between the trimmed V and J ends, which lost 4 bases and 5 bases, there was a span of 4 bases. This CDR3 is built from 11 residues. Germline CDR1 and CDR2: SGDLS and YYNGEE.